This T cell receptor beta chain stems from a study of T cell responses to AZD1222 COVID-19 vaccine. Study-wide results and caveats: White British ancestry dominated among donors, who included more females, and clonal diversity was possibly underestimated. Every sample of the repertoires postdated the peak T cell response. Elevations in Spike-specific TCR breadth and depth followed administration of two AZD1222 doses.

As regards this clone: Antigen: not known.

The CDR3 totals 11 residues. V lost 5 bases and J lost 1, with 3 bases in between. From germline, CDR1 is SEHNR and CDR2 FQNEAQ (reference sequence). Measured with immunoSEQ multiplex PCR; TCRdb has only the in-frame clones, and not every one. The repertoire consists of over 45,000 clones, with 80% to 90% occurring once and the leading ten covering about 14%. The sequencing used peripheral blood, collected 28 days after the second AZD1222 dose. The receptor's source is an adult who received the AZD1222 COVID-19 vaccine. The chain couples TRBV7-9 to TRBJ2-7; D gene unclear. In DNA, the CDR3 is TGTGCCAGCAGCCTGTCCTACGAGCAGTACTTC. Translated: CASSLSYEQYF.